A selection of T cell receptor beta chains follows, all from one sample in a study of T cell responses to AZD1222 COVID-19 vaccine. Generated by immunoSEQ multiplex PCR, the TCRdb table keeps only in-frame clones and is missing some. The sample holds around 140,000 clones; more than 85% are singletons and the top ten take approximately 1.8%. The source was peripheral blood, collected on day 0 of AZD1222 vaccination. The receptors were gathered from an adult in good health. CDR3s include the opening cysteine and the closing phenylalanine or tryptophan. The order of the fields is V gene, clone size, CDR3 length, J gene, D gene, CDR3 DNA, CDR3 protein. A D gene is named only where the DNA matches it firmly. Some rows mark clone size as missing; the rest say once, few, many or name a class of expanded clone.

V gene: TRBV3-1/TRBV3-2
clone size: -
CDR3 length: 15
J gene: TRBJ1-5
D gene: TRBD1
CDR3 DNA: TGTGCCAGCAGCCGTGGGACAGGGTACAATCAGCCCCAGCATTTT
CDR3 protein: CASSRGTGYNQPQHF

V gene: TRBV19
clone size: -
CDR3 length: 16
J gene: TRBJ1-5
D gene: -
CDR3 DNA: TGTGCCAGTAGTATCTCAGGGGCCAAACAAAGTCAGCCCCAGCATTTT
CDR3 protein: CASSISGAKQSQPQHF

V gene: TRBV5-6
clone size: -
CDR3 length: 13
J gene: TRBJ1-5
D gene: TRBD1
CDR3 DNA: TGTGCCAGCAGCCAGGGGGTTGGTCAGCCCCAGCATTTT
CDR3 protein: CASSQGVGQPQHF

V gene: TRBV7-3
clone size: -
CDR3 length: 14
J gene: TRBJ1-5
D gene: -
CDR3 DNA: TGTGCCAGCAGCTTACGGCACGGAGAGGGGCCCCAGCATTTT
CDR3 protein: CASSLRHGEGPQHF

V gene: TRBV2
clone size: -
CDR3 length: 15
J gene: TRBJ1-1
D gene: -
CDR3 DNA: TGTGCCAGCAGTCCCCCGGGAACACGGAACACTGAAGCTTTCTTT
CDR3 protein: CASSPPGTRNTEAFF

V gene: TRBV4-2
clone size: -
CDR3 length: 15
J gene: TRBJ2-1
D gene: -
CDR3 DNA: TGTGCCAGCAGCCAACCCCCATCTTCAAACAATGAGCAGTTCTTC
CDR3 protein: CASSQPPSSNNEQFF

V gene: TRBV10-3
clone size: once
CDR3 length: 13
J gene: TRBJ2-3
D gene: TRBD2
CDR3 DNA: TGTGCCATGAAAGAACGGGAGGGGAGTACGCAGTATTTT
CDR3 protein: CAMKEREGSTQYF

V gene: TRBV5-4
clone size: -
CDR3 length: 15
J gene: TRBJ2-7
D gene: TRBD1
CDR3 DNA: TGTGCCAGCAGCTCGGGACAGGAGAGCTCCTACGAGCAGTACTTC
CDR3 protein: CASSSGQESSYEQYF

V gene: TRBV18
clone size: -
CDR3 length: 14
J gene: TRBJ2-7
D gene: -
CDR3 DNA: TGTGCCAGCTCACCCTTGGACAGAGGGGGCGAGCAGTACTTC
CDR3 protein: CASSPLDRGGEQYF

V gene: TRBV7-3
clone size: -
CDR3 length: 13
J gene: TRBJ1-1
D gene: -
CDR3 DNA: TGTGCCAGCAGCGCCTACAGGAACACTGAAGCTTTCTTT
CDR3 protein: CASSAYRNTEAFF

V gene: TRBV7-3
clone size: -
CDR3 length: 18
J gene: TRBJ2-1
D gene: -
CDR3 DNA: TGTGCCAGCAGCTTAACCTCCCCGACAGAGGGCTCCTACAATGAGCAGTTCTTC
CDR3 protein: CASSLTSPTEGSYNEQFF

V gene: TRBV10-3
clone size: -
CDR3 length: 14
J gene: TRBJ1-1
D gene: TRBD1
CDR3 DNA: TGTGCCATCAGTGTCGACAGGGGGATAACTGAAGCTTTCTTT
CDR3 protein: CAISVDRGITEAFF

V gene: TRBV4-2
clone size: -
CDR3 length: 16
J gene: TRBJ2-7
D gene: TRBD2
CDR3 DNA: TGTGCCAGCAGCCAAGGGACTAGCGGGGGCTCCTACGAGCAGTACTTC
CDR3 protein: CASSQGTSGGSYEQYF